This T cell receptor beta chain was sequenced in a study of HIV-infected children after antiretroviral therapy interruption. Specified treatment: PENTA 11 planned treatment interruption arm or continuous ART arm. Study-wide findings and caveats: The Gini coefficient of naive CD4+ repertoires rose, returning to baseline by 3 years.

This clonotype was recorded a few times. Its antigen is as yet unknown. The CDR3 is 14 amino acids. V lost 4 bases, J lost 12 bases, and 7 bases stayed unmatched. Germline loops: CDR1 LGHDT, CDR2 YNNKEL (reference sequence). Unique molecular identifiers were included in an RNA-based 3' RACE TCR library. TCRdb called the 3' RACE reads again in MiXCR, with one record for every CDR3 protein. This sample has about 46,000 distinct CDR3 sequences; 4.3% occur once, and the top ten carry 0.7%. This chain links TRBV3-1 with TRBJ2-1; TRBD2 matches 12 bases. This clonotype was obtained from a pool of human donors with HIV. This sample comprised CD45RA+ CD4+ T cells from PBMCs, pooled from several time points, obtained from a donor given antiretroviral therapy, either interrupted or continuous. Subset defined: naive CD4+ CD45RA+ CD45RO- T cells. Here the CDR3 reads CASSPGQLAGGQFF. CDR3 nucleotide sequence: TGTGCCAGCAGCCCCGGCCAACTAGCGGGGGGGCAGTTCTTC.